The clone carrying this TCR beta chain was detected only a few times. This CDR3 is built from 13 residues. Trimming cost V 5 bases and J 6 bases; bases outside gene matches: 4. Germline V CDR1 and CDR2: SNHLY, FYNNEI. This record belongs to a study of beta chain features in type 1 diabetes. CD45RO/CCR7/CD25/CD127/CD95/CD27 staining was used to isolate CD4+ naive, central memory, regulatory and stem cell-like memory cells by sorting. Sorted populations all had greater than 98% purity. Sequenced material consisted of expressed TCRB transcripts (all of the isolated RNA was reverse transcribed). The method was immunoSEQ multiplex PCR; TCRdb's version includes in-frame clones alone and lacks a portion of them. The table has about half a million clones, roughly 11% seen once.

The chain carries TRBV2 and TRBJ2-1, with 7 bases aligning to TRBD1. Source material: naive CD4+ T cells from blood. This clonotype was sampled from a young woman in good health. The CDR3 here is CASSITGVNEQFF. In DNA, the CDR3 is TGTGCCAGCAGTATTACAGGGGTCAATGAGCAGTTCTTC.